This paragraph covers one TCR beta chain sequence. As yet, its antigen is unknown. Since a much larger clone is just one base distant, this may be a read error. The data are from a study of tumor and adjacent non-tumor tissue in lung cancer. Study details: Stage I to III disease affected roughly ten men and 5 women aged about 30 to 85. Approximately 4 million productive TCRbeta reads were obtained per sample on average.

The library came from three nested PCR rounds adapted from ARM-PCR protocols. MiXCR, applied by TCRdb to the multiplex PCR reads, yields one record per CDR3 protein. Here the sample spans approximately 100,000 distinct CDR3 sequences, more than 55% being singletons. The CDR3 has 11 residues. The ends were cut back, 5 bases at V and 4 bases at J, with 5 bases in the middle. Study-wide findings and caveats: Shorter survival was associated with higher TCR diversity in tumors.

This sample's RNA came from whole unsorted tissue. More than 3 cm separated this lung sample from the edge of the tumor. The rearrangement uses TRBV12-3 or TRBV12-4 and TRBJ2-5, with no clear D. The TCR originated in a man between 25 and 39 years old with non-small cell lung cancer. The specimen sequenced was distant non-tumor lung tissue. DNA for the CDR3: TGTGCCAGCAGTCTGATAGAGACCCAGTACTTC. Its translation is CASSLIETQYF.